These 25 T cell receptor beta chains originate from one sample sequenced in a study of T cells in Graves' hyperthyroidism and ophthalmopathy. There were TCR beta CDR3 regions amplified from RNA transcripts. Primed by the HTBI set, a first-round RT-PCR was run on the TCR CDR3. MiXCR, applied by TCRdb to the multiplex PCR reads, yields one record per CDR3 protein. The sample lists more than 300,000 distinct CDR3 sequences; approximately 13% were seen once. The sample comprised blood. These receptors were taken from a woman aged 30 to 39 with Graves' hyperthyroidism.

The rearrangement joins TRBV6-1 to TRBJ2-7; 11 bases agree with TRBD1. This CDR3 region has 19 residues. With V trimmed by 5 bases and J by 3 bases, 18 bases remained unmatched. Per the germline V gene, CDR1 is MNHNS and CDR2 is SASEGT. The CDR3: CASSSAGTGGGAAGYEQYF. The CDR3 DNA sequence: TGTGCCAGCAGTAGCGCCGGGACAGGGGGGGGGGCAGCGGGCTACGAGCAGTACTTC.

This clonotype appeared many times. The chain is built from TRBV7-2 and TRBJ2-7, with TRBD2 matching 8 bases. Germline V gene data show CDR1 as SGHTA and CDR2 as FQGNSA. CDR3 length: 14 amino acids. J was trimmed by 4 bases and V by 5 bases; bases with no gene match: 7. The DNA for the CDR3 is TGTGCCAGCAGCGGTGGGGCGGGGGGATACGAGCAGTACTTC. Its translation: CASSGGAGGYEQYF.

This chain joins TRBV15 and TRBJ2-1; D is possibly TRBD1 or TRBD2 (5 bases each). Germline loops: CDR1 LNHNV, CDR2 YYDKDF (reference sequence). This CDR3 contains 15 residues. The ends were cut back, 5 bases at V and 1 base at J, with 12 bases in the middle. DNA for the CDR3: TGTGCCACCAGCGGACGTGGGGGATCCTACAATGAGCAGTTCTTC. It is translated as CATSGRGGSYNEQFF.

The rearrangement joins TRBV30 to TRBJ2-7; D is perhaps TRBD1 or TRBD2 (5 bases each). CDR1 and CDR2 from the germline V gene are GTSNPN and SVGIG (reference sequence). The germline V and J ends were trimmed by 2 bases and 9 bases, with 20 bases remaining between them. The CDR3 is 14 residues long. CDR3 bases: TGTGCCTGGAGTTTTGGGGCGGGTGACCAGAGGCAGTACTTC. This sequence encodes CAWSFGAGDQRQYF.

This clonotype has at least ten counts. The junction and the germline gene differ at one end; a read error may be behind it. The chain is built from TRBV6-2 or TRBV6-3 and TRBJ2-7, with D unresolved. Germline V gene data show CDR1 as MNHEY and CDR2 as SVGEGT. The CDR3 spans 12 residues. CDR3 amino acids: CASSNSLRMQYF. The DNA for the CDR3 is TGTGCCAGCAGTAACTCCCTCCGTATGCAGTACTTC.

The chain combines TRBV10-1 with TRBJ2-7; D possibly uses TRBD1 or TRBD2 (6 bases each). V dropped 7 bases and J dropped 2 bases, with 24 bases sitting between them. The CDR3 is 17 residues long. Per the germline V gene, CDR1 is WNHNN and CDR2 is SYGVQD (reference sequence). In nucleotides, the CDR3 is TGCGCCAGCACCGGCTGGGCCGGGGGCGGGGTAGCCTACGAGCAGTACTTC. Translating it yields CASTGWAGGGVAYEQYF.

A few counts support this clonotype. The CDR3, as DNA: TGTGCCAGCAGCTTAGCGGGCCTCCGTTTGAACTATGGCTACACCTTC. Residues: CASSLAGLRLNYGYTF. The chain uses TRBV7-9 and TRBJ1-2; the D is unclear. In germline, CDR1 is SEHNR, CDR2 FQNEAQ (reference sequence). Trimming cost V 0 bases and J 2 bases, with 13 bases left between them. This CDR3 has 16 amino acids.

Many counts were recorded for this clonotype. The chain has TRBV6-1 and TRBJ2-5; 16 bases are a match to TRBD2. Per germline, CDR1 MNHNS and CDR2 SASEGT. With V trimmed by 3 bases and J by 2 bases, 0 bases remained unmatched. This CDR3 has 16 residues. The CDR3 loop reads CASSEGLAGGQETQYF. The DNA for the CDR3 is TGTGCCAGCAGTGAGGGACTAGCGGGAGGGCAAGAGACCCAGTACTTC.

This clonotype has more than one count but fewer than ten. A read error is possible here, since a much larger clone lies one base away. The chain uses TRBV28 and TRBJ1-1, with 7 bases that match TRBD1. Per germline, CDR1 MDHEN and CDR2 SYDVKM. Trimming removed 5 bases from V and 3 bases from J; junction bases left unmatched: 12. CDR3 size: 16 residues. The CDR3 loop is CASSPRMGQLDTEAFF. DNA for the CDR3: TGTGCCAGCAGTCCACGAATGGGACAGCTGGACACTGAAGCTTTCTTT.

This chain's CDR3 is CAWRGTGGSPLHF. CDR3 nucleotide sequence: TGTGCCTGGCGCGGGACAGGGGGATCACCCCTCCACTTT. The chain is built from TRBV30 and TRBJ1-6, with 11 bases matching TRBD1. V was pared by 5 bases and J by 10 bases, with 4 bases of the junction left unmatched. Looked up from germline, CDR1 is GTSNPN and CDR2 is SVGIG (reference sequence). This CDR3 is 13 amino acids long.

In this sample, this clonotype turned up a few times. The chain uses TRBV4-1 and TRBJ1-1; 7 bases are a match to TRBD1. The CDR3 extends over 17 amino acids. J lost 0 bases, V lost 1 base, and 8 bases had no gene match. Germline CDR1 and CDR2: MGHRA and YSYEKL. CDR3 sequence reads: CASSQAEGAVMNTEAFF. The CDR3 DNA reads as TGCGCCAGCAGCCAAGCCGAGGGGGCAGTTATGAACACTGAAGCTTTCTTT.

This clonotype was seen ten or more times. The chain is built from TRBV11-2 and TRBJ2-5, with 12 positions matching TRBD2. The J segment lost 5 bases and the V segment lost 5 bases, leaving 3 bases of the junction unmatched. This CDR3 spans 14 amino acids. CDR1 is SGHAT and CDR2 is FQNNGV in the germline V gene. CDR3 region: CASSRGLAGETQYF. The DNA for the CDR3 is TGTGCCAGCAGCCGGGGACTAGCGGGTGAGACCCAGTACTTC. Combining the CDR3 with reference TRBV11-2 and TRBJ2-5 gives the whole variable domain EAGVAQSPRYKIIEKRQSVAFWCNPISGHATLYWYQQILGQGPKLLIQFQNNGVVDDSQLPKDRFSAERLKGVDSTLKIQPAKLEDSAVYLCASSRGLAGETQYFGPGTRLLVL.

This clonotype was counted between two and nine times. V is TRBV2 and J is TRBJ2-1, with TRBD2 as a possible D gene (6 bases). CDR3 size: 13 residues. The germline CDR1 and CDR2 sequences are SNHLY and FYNNEI. Trimming removed 8 bases from V and 8 bases from J, with 16 bases in between. The CDR3: CASSAGRGDEQFF. DNA for the CDR3: TGTGCCAGCTCTGCGGGGCGGGGCGATGAGCAGTTCTTC.

This clonotype has a handful of counts. This chain links TRBV11-2 with TRBJ2-7, with D tentatively TRBD1 (6 bases). V lost 3 bases and J lost 2, with 17 bases in between. The germline V gene encodes CDR1 SGHAT and CDR2 FQNNGV. The CDR3 is 16 amino acids. The DNA for the CDR3 is TGTGCCAGCAGCTTTCATACGGGACATTCGACCTACGAGCAGTACTTC. Residues: CASSFHTGHSTYEQYF.

The chain couples TRBV5-1 to TRBJ2-1, with a possible D match to TRBD2 (5 bases). V was pared by 4 bases and J by 12 bases, with 11 bases between. The germline V gene encodes CDR1 SGHRS and CDR2 YFSETQ. The CDR3 contains 11 residues. The CDR3 reads CASSPGGLQFF. The CDR3 DNA reads TGCGCCAGCAGCCCAGGAGGCTTGCAGTTCTTC. Supplemented by reference TRBV5-1 and TRBJ2-1, the full variable domain reads KAGVTQTPRYLIKTRGQQVTLSCSPISGHRSVSWYQQTPGQGLQFLFEYFSETQRNKGNFPGRFSGRQFSNSRSEMNVSTLELGDSALYLCASSPGGLQFFGPGTRLTVL.

This chain links TRBV6-1 with TRBJ2-5, with D possibly TRBD1 on 6 matching bases. The CDR3 is 15 amino acids. V lost 6 bases, J lost 5 bases, and 19 bases lay in between. CDR1 MNHNS and CDR2 SASEGT come from the germline V gene. CDR3 sequence (DNA): TGTGCCAGCAGCCCACCCCAGGGGCTGGGGGAGACCCAGTACTTC. Encoded protein: CASSPPQGLGETQYF.

This clonotype was seen ten or more times. Its ends do not fully match the called genes, so a read error is possible. The chain links TRBV28 to TRBJ1-2, with D perhaps matching TRBD1 (6 bases). This CDR3 has 14 amino acids. CDR1 and CDR2 from the germline V gene are MDHEN and SYDVKM. In nucleotides, the CDR3 is TGTACCAGCAGTTCTTCAACAGGGAGCTATGGCTACACCTTC. Translation: CTSSSSTGSYGYTF.

The J gene is TRBJ2-1, the V gene TRBV28; a weak D match, TRBD2 (5 bases). Trimming cost V 7 bases and J 12 bases, with 19 bases left between them. Germline CDR1 and CDR2: MDHEN and SYDVKM. The CDR3 is 13 residues long. The CDR3 loop is CASTLGSIGGQFF. The DNA for the CDR3 is TGTGCCAGCACCTTGGGTAGTATAGGAGGGCAGTTCTTC.

This clonotype was detected ten times or more. CDR3 DNA sequence: TGTGCCAGCAGTTTACGGGGACGGTCCAATCAGCCCCAGCATTTT. Its protein is CASSLRGRSNQPQHF. The chain recombines TRBV27 with TRBJ1-5, with a tentative D call TRBD1 (5 bases). Trimming took off 2 bases at V and 3 bases at J, with 11 bases between the two ends. This CDR3 spans 15 amino acids. Germline values: CDR1 MNHEY, CDR2 SMNVEV (reference sequence).

V is TRBV2 and J is TRBJ1-4; D remains unclear. CDR3 length: 12 residues. Between the trimmed V and J ends, which lost 8 bases and 7 bases, there was a span of 11 bases. Germline CDR1 is SNHLY and CDR2 is FYNNEI. The CDR3 region is CASAEGREKLFF. The CDR3 nucleotides read TGTGCCAGCGCGGAAGGCCGTGAAAAACTGTTTTTT.

A note on this clonotype: With a much larger clone just one base away, this may be a read error. The chain joins TRBV11-2 to TRBJ2-1, with a possible D match to TRBD2 (5 bases). Germline V gives CDR1 SGHAT, CDR2 FQNNGV. The CDR3 is 16 residues long. The chain's CDR3 is CASSLDNGIGYNEQLF. The CDR3 DNA follows: TGTGCCAGCAGCTTAGATAACGGGATCGGGTACAATGAGCAGCTCTTC.

This clonotype has at least ten counts. DNA of the CDR3: TGTGCCAGCAGTCGAGGTACGGCGACCTACGAGCAGTACTTC. Translating it yields CASSRGTATYEQYF. The chain is built from TRBV13 and TRBJ2-7; D is ambiguous. The V gene's germline CDR1 is PRHDT and CDR2 FYEKMQ (reference sequence). V lost 6 bases to trimming and J lost 2 bases, with 14 bases between them. The CDR3 covers 14 residues. Based on the CDR3 plus reference TRBV13 and TRBJ2-7, the full variable domain is AAGVIQSPRHLIKEKRETATLKCYPIPRHDTVYWYQQGPGQDPQFLISFYEKMQSDKGSIPDRFSAQQFSDYHSELNMSSLELGDSALYFCASSRGTATYEQYFGPGTRLTVT.

The genes are TRBV10-2 and TRBJ2-3, with 9 positions matching TRBD2. With V trimmed by 3 bases and J by 4 bases, 11 bases remained unmatched. Germline values: CDR1 WSHSY, CDR2 SAAADI. The CDR3 runs to 17 residues. CDR3 loop: CASSELPERGVADTQYF. CDR3 DNA sequence: TGCGCCAGCAGTGAACTACCCGAGCGGGGGGTGGCAGATACGCAGTATTTT.

The gene calls are TRBV3-1 and TRBJ1-1, with D unclear. The CDR3 length is 13 residues. CDR1 is LGHDT, CDR2 YNNKEL, per germline (reference sequence). Trimming took 1 base from V and 7 from J, leaving 10 bases between them. The CDR3 DNA sequence: TGTGCCAGCAGCCAAGGCGGGCCCGATGAAGCTTTCTTT. Translation gives CASSQGGPDEAFF. The variable domain in full, with the rest retrieved from reference TRBV3-1 and TRBJ1-1, is DTAVSQTPKYLVTQMGNDKSIKCEQNLGHDTMYWYKQDSKKFLKIMFSYNNKELIINETVPNRFSPKSPDKAHLNLHINSLELGDSAVYFCASSQGGPDEAFFGQGTRLTVV.

In this sample, this clonotype turned up a few times. The rearrangement joins TRBV6-2 or TRBV6-3 to TRBJ2-5, with TRBD2 identical over 11 bases. CDR3 size: 16 residues. Germline V gene data show CDR1 as MNHEY and CDR2 as SVGEGT. Trimming cost V 1 base and J 4 bases; bases outside gene matches: 5. The CDR3 DNA reads as TGTGCCAGCAGTTACTATCTAGCGGGAGGTCGAGAGACCCAGTACTTC. It specifies CASSYYLAGGRETQYF.